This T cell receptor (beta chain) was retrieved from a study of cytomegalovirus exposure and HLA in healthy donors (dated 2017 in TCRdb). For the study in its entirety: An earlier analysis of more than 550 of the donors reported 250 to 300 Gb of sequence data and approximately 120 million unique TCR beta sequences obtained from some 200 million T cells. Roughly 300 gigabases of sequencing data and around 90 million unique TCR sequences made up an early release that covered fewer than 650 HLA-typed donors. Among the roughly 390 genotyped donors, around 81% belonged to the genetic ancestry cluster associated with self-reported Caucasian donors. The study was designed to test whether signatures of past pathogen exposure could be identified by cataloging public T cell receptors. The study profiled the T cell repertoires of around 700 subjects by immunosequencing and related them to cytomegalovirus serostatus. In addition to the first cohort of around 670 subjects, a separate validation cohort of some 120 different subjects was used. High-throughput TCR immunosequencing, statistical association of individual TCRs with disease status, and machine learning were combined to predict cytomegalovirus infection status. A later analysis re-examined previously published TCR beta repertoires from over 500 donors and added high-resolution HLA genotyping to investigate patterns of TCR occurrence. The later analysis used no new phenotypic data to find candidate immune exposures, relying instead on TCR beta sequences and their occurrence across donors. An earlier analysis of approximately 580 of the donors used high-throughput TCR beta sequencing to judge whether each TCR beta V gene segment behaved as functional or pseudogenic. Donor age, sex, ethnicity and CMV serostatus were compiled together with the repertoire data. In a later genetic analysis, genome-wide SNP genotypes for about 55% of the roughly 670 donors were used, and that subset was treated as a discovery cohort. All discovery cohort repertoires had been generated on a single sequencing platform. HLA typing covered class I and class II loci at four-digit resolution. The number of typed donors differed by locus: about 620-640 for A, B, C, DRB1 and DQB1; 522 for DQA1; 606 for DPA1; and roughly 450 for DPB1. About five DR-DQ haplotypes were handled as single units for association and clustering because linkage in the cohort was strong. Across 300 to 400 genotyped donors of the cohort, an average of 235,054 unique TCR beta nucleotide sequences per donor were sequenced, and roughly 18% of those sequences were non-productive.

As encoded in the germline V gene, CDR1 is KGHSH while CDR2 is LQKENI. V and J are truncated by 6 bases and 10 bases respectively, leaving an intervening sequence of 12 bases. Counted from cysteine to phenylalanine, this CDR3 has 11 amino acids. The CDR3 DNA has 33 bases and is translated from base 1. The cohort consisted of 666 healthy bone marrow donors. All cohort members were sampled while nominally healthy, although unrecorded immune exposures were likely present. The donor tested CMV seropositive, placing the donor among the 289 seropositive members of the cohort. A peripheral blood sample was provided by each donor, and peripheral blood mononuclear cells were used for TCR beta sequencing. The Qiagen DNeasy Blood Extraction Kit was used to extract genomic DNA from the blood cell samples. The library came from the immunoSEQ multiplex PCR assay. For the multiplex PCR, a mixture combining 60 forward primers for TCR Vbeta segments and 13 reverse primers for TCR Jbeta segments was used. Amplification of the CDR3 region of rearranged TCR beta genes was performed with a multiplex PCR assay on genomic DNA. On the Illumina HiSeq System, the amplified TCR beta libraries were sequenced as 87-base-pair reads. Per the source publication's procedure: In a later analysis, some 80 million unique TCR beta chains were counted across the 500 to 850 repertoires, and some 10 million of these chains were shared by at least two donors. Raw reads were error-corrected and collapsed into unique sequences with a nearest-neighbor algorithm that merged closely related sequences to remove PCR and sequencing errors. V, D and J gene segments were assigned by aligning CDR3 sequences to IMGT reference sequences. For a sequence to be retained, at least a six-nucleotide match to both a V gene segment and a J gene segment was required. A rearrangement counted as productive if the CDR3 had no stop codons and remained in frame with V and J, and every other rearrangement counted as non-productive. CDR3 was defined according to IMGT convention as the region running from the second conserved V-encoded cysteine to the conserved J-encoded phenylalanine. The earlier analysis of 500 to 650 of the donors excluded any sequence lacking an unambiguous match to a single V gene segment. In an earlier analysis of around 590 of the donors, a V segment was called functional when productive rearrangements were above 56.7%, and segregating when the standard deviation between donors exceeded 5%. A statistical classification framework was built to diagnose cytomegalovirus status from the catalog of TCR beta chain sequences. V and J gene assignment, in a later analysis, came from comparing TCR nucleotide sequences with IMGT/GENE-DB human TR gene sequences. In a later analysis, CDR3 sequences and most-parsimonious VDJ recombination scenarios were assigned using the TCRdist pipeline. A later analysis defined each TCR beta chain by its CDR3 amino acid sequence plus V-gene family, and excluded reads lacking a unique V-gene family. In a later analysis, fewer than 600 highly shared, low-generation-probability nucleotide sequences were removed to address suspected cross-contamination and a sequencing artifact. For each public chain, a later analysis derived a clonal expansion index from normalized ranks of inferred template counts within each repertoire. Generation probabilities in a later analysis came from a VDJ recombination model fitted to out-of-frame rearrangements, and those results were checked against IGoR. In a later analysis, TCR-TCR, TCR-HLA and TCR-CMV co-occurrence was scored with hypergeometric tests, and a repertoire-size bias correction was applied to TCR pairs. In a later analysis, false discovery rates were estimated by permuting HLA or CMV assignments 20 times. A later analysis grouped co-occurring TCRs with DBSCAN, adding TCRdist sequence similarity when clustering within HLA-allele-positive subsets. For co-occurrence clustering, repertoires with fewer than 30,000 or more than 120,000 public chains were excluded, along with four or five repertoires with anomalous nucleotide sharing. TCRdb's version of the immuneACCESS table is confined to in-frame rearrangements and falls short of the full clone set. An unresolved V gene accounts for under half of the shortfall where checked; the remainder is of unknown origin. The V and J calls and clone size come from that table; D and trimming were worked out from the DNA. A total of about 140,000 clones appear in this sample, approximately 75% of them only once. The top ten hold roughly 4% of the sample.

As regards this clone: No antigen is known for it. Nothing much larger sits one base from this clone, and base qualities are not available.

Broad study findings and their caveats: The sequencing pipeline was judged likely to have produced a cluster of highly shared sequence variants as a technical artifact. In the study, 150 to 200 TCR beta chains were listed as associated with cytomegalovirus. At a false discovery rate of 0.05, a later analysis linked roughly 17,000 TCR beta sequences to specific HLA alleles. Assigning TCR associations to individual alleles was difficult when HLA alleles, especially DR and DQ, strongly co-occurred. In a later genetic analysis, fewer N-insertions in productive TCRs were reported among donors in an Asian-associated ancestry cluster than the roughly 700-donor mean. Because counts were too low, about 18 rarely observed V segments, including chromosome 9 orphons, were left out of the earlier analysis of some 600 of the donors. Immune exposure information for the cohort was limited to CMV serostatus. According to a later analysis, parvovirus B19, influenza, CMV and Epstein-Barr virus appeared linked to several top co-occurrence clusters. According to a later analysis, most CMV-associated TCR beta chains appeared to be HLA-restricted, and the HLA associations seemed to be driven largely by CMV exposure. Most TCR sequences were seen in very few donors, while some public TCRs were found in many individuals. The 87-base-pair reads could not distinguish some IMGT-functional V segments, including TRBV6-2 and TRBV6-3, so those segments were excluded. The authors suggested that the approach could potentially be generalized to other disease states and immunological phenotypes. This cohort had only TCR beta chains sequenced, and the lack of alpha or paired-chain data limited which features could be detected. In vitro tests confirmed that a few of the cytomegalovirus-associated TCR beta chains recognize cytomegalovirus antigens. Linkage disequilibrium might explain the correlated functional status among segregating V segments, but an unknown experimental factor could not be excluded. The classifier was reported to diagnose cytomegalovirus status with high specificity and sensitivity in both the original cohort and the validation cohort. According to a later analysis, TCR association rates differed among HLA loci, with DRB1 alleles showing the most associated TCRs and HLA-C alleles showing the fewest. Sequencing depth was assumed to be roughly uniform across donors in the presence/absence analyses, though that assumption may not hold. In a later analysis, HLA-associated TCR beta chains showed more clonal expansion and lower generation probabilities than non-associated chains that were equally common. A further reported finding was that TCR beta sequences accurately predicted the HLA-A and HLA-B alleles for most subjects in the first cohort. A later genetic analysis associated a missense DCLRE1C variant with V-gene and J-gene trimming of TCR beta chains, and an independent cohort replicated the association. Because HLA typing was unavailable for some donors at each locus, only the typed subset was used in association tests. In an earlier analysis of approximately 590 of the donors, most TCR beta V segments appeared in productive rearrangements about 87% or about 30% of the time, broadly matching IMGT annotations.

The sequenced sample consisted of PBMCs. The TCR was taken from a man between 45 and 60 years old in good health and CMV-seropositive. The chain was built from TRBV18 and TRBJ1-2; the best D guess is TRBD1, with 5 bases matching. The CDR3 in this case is CASSPQGAYTF. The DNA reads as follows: TGTGCCAGCTCCCCCCAGGGTGCCTACACCTTC.